This TCR beta chain was documented in a study of PD-1 blockade in classical Hodgkin lymphoma (TCRdb year 2020). Describing the broader study: Nivolumab dosing was 3 mg/kg intravenously every 2 weeks, continuing until either disease progression or unacceptable toxicity. To define a peripheral blood immune signature of response to PD-1 blockade in classical Hodgkin lymphoma, the study combined TCR beta sequencing with CyTOF. What the authors observed across the whole study: Baseline diversity similar to that of newly diagnosed patients was observed in trial patients achieving complete response, whereas significantly lower diversity was observed in partial responders and progressors. Patients starting nivolumab less than 1 year after ASCT had lower diversity and were excluded from later analyses to avoid confounding by immune reconstitution. The study was limited to a single clinical trial cohort, and causes of repertoire differences, possibly disease activity or prior therapy, remained undefined. A significant rise by C4D1 was seen in CD4+ but not CD8+ TCR diversity (p=0.0027 vs p=0.16), with the rise being most apparent in complete responders (p=0.02). Baseline TCR diversity was reported to be lower in newly diagnosed patients than in healthy donors and to be lower still in relapsed/refractory patients.

The Qiagen DNeasy kit was used to extract genomic DNA both from unsorted PBMCs and from the negatively selected CD4+ and CD8+ fractions. TCR beta CDR3 regions were subjected to amplification by immunoSEQ multiplex PCR with primers that anneal to V and J segments. Amplification bias was minimized using a synthetic immune receptor repertoire, and residual bias was removed computationally after sequencing. For the original study's pipeline: Repertoire diversity was quantified as the Shannon entropy index using custom Python scripts. The unsorted, CD4+ and CD8+ repertoires were each analyzed separately, with the exception of combined analyses, where CD4+ and CD8+ sequences were merged in silico. Clonal expansion was defined as at least a 2-fold frequency increase after treatment relative to C1D1, with a pseudocount of 0.5 for undetected baseline clones. Singleton clones were defined as clones with 0 or 1 copy at C1D1, and non-singleton clones were defined as clones with 2 or more copies. Clones expanded in unsorted samples were assigned a CD4+, CD8+ or unknown annotation through matching of protein sequences in sorted samples from the same patient. Wilcoxon tests on paired samples were used to test diversity changes from C1D1 to C4D1. TCRdb stores this immuneACCESS table with in-frame sequences only. Part of the clones is absent; in the studies checked, under half of the shortfall reflects unresolved V genes, and no reason is known for the rest. V and J calls and clone size are as listed in that table; D and trimming were resolved from the DNA. For this sample there are some 40,000 clones; approximately 80% appear just once. Together, the top ten hold approximately 11% of the sample.

Per the germline V gene, SQVTM is the CDR1 and ANQGSEA is the CDR2. Trimming leaves V shorter by 1 base and J shorter by 2 bases, with the junction holding 4 bases beyond the gene matches. From the cysteine up to the phenylalanine, the CDR3 has a length of 15 residues. Only the CDR3 part of the read is kept: 45 bases, read in frame from the first base. Comment on this clone: Its antigen specificity is not known. Nothing much larger sits one base from this clone, and base qualities are not available.

The time point label corresponds to: cycle 1 day 1 (C1D1), immediately before nivolumab initiation. Every trial patient had relapsed after autologous stem cell transplantation, and cohorts A, B and C differed in prior brentuximab vedotin exposure. The trial cohort comprised more than 55 patients with relapsed/refractory classical Hodgkin lymphoma whose best overall responses were complete response, partial response or progressive disease. In the multi-cohort phase II CheckMate 205 trial, trial patients received single-agent nivolumab. An independent review committee assessed best overall response using the 2007 International Working Group response criteria. Trial PBMCs were obtained immediately prior to nivolumab initiation (C1D1) and on therapy at cycle 2 day 1 and cycle 4 day 1. After peripheral blood was drawn into 8 mL Vacutainer Cell Preparation Tubes, PBMCs were isolated by centrifugation and then cryopreserved.

The sample was peripheral blood mononuclear cells (PBMCs), taken at baseline. The receptor was isolated from a human donor with classical Hodgkin lymphoma. The V and J segments used are TRBV29-1 and TRBJ2-5; 10 bases in the junction line up with TRBD1. The nucleotides read TGCAGCGTTGAAGGGGGACAGGGGCGTCAAGAGACCCAGTACTTC. The resulting protein is CSVEGGQGRQETQYF. The variable domain in full, with residues beyond the CDR3 obtained from the reference TRBV29-1 and TRBJ2-5 genes, is SAVISQKPSRDICQRGTSLTIQCQVDSQVTMMFWYRQQPGQSLTLIATANQGSEATYESGFVIDKFPISRPNLTFSTLTVSNMSPEDSSIYLCSVEGGQGRQETQYFGPGTRLLVL.